This T cell receptor beta chain was sequenced in a study of radiotherapy plus CTLA-4 blockade in lung cancer (dated by TCRdb to 2016 to 2019). Regarding the research as a whole: Among enrolled patients, around 18% had an objective response and approximately 30% reached disease control. Beyond this particular receptor, the publication reports: Increased serum interferon-beta after radiation, together with early dynamic changes in blood T cell clones, were reported to be the strongest predictors of response. After treatment with radiotherapy and ipilimumab, TCR clones that originated in tumors expanded in peripheral blood.

The study evaluated CTLA-4 blockade (ipilimumab) given together with focal radiation therapy in patients who had chemo-refractory metastatic non-small-cell lung cancer. Library method: the immunoSEQ multiplex PCR assay. TCRdb re-hosts the immuneACCESS table, in-frame sequences only. Its copies lack some clones; in the studies checked, an unresolved V gene accounts for under half of them, and the cause for the rest is not known. The sample table holds around 38,000 clones, of which approximately 86% were seen once. The ten biggest clones cover around a fifth of the sample. As concerns this clone: The antigen this receptor binds is unknown. No base quality information exists; no much larger clone differs at one position.

The CDR3, from cysteine to phenylalanine, totals 16 residues. This entry keeps only the CDR3 DNA: 48 bases, framed from base 1. V is cut back by 0 bases and J by 8 bases, with 11 bases in the junction unmatched. The germline V gene (reference sequence) supplies CDR1 PRHDT and CDR2 FYEKMQ. The sample consisted of peripheral blood, taken from a patient treated with radiotherapy plus ipilimumab. This sequence originates from a human donor with non-small cell lung cancer whose response to radiotherapy plus ipilimumab could not be evaluated. The receptor chain draws on TRBV13 and TRBJ1-2; 8 central nucleotides agree with TRBD1. The nucleotide sequence is given as TGTGCCAGCAGCTTAGGCGGGGACAGGCTAAGAGGGGGCTACACCTTC. The resulting protein is CASSLGGDRLRGGYTF.